Listed here are 20 T cell receptor beta chains from one sample, sequenced in a study of T cells in Graves' hyperthyroidism and ophthalmopathy. Amplification of TCR beta CDR3 regions was performed using RNA transcripts as template. An initial round of RT-PCR targeting the TCR CDR3 relied on the HTBI primer set. TCRdb re-called the multiplex PCR reads through MiXCR, storing one row per CDR3 protein. The profile covers about 570,000 distinct CDR3 sequences, with about half appearing a single time and over 15% taken by the ten largest. Sequenced: peripheral blood or thyroid tissue (not recorded which). These TCRs come from an adult woman with Graves' disease, either hyperthyroidism or ophthalmopathy (not recorded which).

This chain links TRBV2 with TRBJ1-2; 8 nucleotides line up with TRBD1. This CDR3 comprises 15 residues. Germline CDR1 reads SNHLY; CDR2 reads FYNNEI. The V segment lost 6 bases and the J segment 2 bases; nucleotides outside the gene matches: 8. CDR3 sequence reads: CASSEPGGANYGYTF. CDR3 sequence (DNA): TGTGCCAGCAGCGAACCAGGGGGCGCGAACTATGGCTACACCTTC.

There are many counts of this clonotype. The chain links TRBV7-8 to TRBJ1-1; unclear D gene. There are 12 residues in the CDR3. Germline V gives CDR1 SGHVS, CDR2 FQNEAQ. The germline V and J ends were trimmed by 3 bases and 10 bases, with 12 bases remaining between them. DNA for the CDR3: TGTGCCAGCAGCTTGGAGGTAGCTGGAGCTTTCTTT. It is translated as CASSLEVAGAFF. Drawing the rest from reference TRBV7-8 and TRBJ1-1, the complete variable domain is GAGVSQSPRYKVAKRGQDVALRCDPISGHVSLFWYQQALGQGPEFLTYFQNEAQLDKSGLPSDRFFAERPEGSVSTLKIQRTQQEDSAVYLCASSLEVAGAFFGQGTRLTVV.

This clonotype was counted a single time. The chain uses TRBV7-6 and TRBJ1-2; D call uncertain. The CDR3 totals 14 residues. Germline V gene sequence: CDR1 SGHVS, CDR2 FNYEAQ. Trimming cost V 5 bases and J 6 bases, with 16 bases left between them. CDR3 residues: CASSPTSGVNGYTF. In nucleotides, the CDR3 is TGTGCCAGCAGCCCCACTAGCGGGGTGAATGGCTACACCTTC.

This clonotype was counted ten times or more. The chain links TRBV6-5 to TRBJ1-1; TRBD1 might be the D (6 bases). Trimming pared 5 bases from V and 4 bases from J, leaving 17 bases between. The CDR3 is made up of 15 amino acids. Germline CDR1 is MNHEY and CDR2 is SVGAGI. CDR3 region: CASSHHRAMSTEAFF. DNA of the CDR3: TGTGCCAGCAGTCACCACAGGGCGATGAGCACTGAAGCTTTCTTT.

This clonotype showed up many times. CDR3 residues: CASRGATARNYGYTF. CDR3 nucleotides: TGTGCCAGCAGGGGGGCGACAGCCCGGAACTATGGCTACACCTTC. The chain recombines TRBV7-9 with TRBJ1-2; maybe TRBD1 (6 bases). V was pared by 6 bases and J by 2 bases, with 16 bases between. The germline V gene encodes CDR1 SEHNR and CDR2 FQNEAQ (reference sequence). The CDR3 runs to 15 residues.

The V gene is TRBV29-1, the J gene TRBJ1-2, with D unresolved. The CDR3 sequence is 12 residues long. V lost 7 bases to trimming and J lost 2 bases, with 11 bases between them. Germline loops: CDR1 SQVTM, CDR2 ANQGSEA. The CDR3 loop is CSALDGNYGYTF. Written as DNA, the CDR3 is TGCAGCGCCCTGGACGGGAACTATGGCTACACCTTC.

The chain combines TRBV25-1 with TRBJ2-5; the D gene is possibly TRBD2 (7 bases). The CDR3 consists of 15 residues. Trimming took 0 bases from V and 4 from J, leaving 12 bases between them. Looked up from germline, CDR1 is MGHDK and CDR2 is SYGVNS. CDR3 in amino acids: CASSEYRGAIETQYF. Written as DNA, the CDR3 is TGTGCCAGCAGTGAATATCGGGGGGCGATAGAGACCCAGTACTTC.

The gene calls are TRBV7-9 and TRBJ1-2; D gene unclear. V was clipped by 8 bases and J by 4 bases, with 20 bases between them. The CDR3 runs to 15 residues. Germline loops: CDR1 SEHNR, CDR2 FQNEAQ (reference sequence). The CDR3 coding sequence is TGTGCCAGCCGTATGCGAGCAGTACCCGTCTATGGCTACACCTTC. This codes for CASRMRAVPVYGYTF.

This rearrangement joins TRBV6-5 to TRBJ1-1; 9 nucleotides agree with TRBD1. From germline, CDR1 is MNHEY and CDR2 SVGAGI. The CDR3 has 15 amino acids. V dropped 2 bases and J dropped 1; count of bases not matched to a gene: 2. DNA of the CDR3: TGTGCCAGCAGTTACCTGACAGGGGGGAACACTGAAGCTTTCTTT. It specifies CASSYLTGGNTEAFF.

This clonotype was seen ten or more times. The germline gene is not matched at one end of the junction; a read error may be the cause. The chain joins TRBV5-1 to TRBJ2-2; D is ambiguous. The CDR3 contains 12 residues. Germline V gene data show CDR1 as SGHRS and CDR2 as YFSETQ. The CDR3 protein is CASSLLAGELFF. The CDR3 nucleotides read TGTGCCAGCAGCCTCCTAGCCGGGGAGCTGTTTTTT.

This clonotype was counted only a few times. The V gene is TRBV20-1, the J gene TRBJ2-5; a weak D match, TRBD2 (6 bases). This CDR3 is 14 amino acids long. Between the trimmed V and J ends, which lost 3 bases and 1 base, there was a span of 12 bases. Germline CDR1 DFQATT, CDR2 SNEGSKA (reference sequence). This CDR3 is CSASPRGGQETQYF. In nucleotides, the CDR3 is TGCAGTGCTAGTCCCCGGGGAGGCCAAGAGACCCAGTACTTC.

This clonotype appeared many times. This sequence joins TRBV7-6 and TRBJ2-7; no clear D. The CDR3 sequence is 12 residues long. Trimming took off 5 bases at V and 6 bases at J, with 11 bases between the two ends. The germline gives CDR1 SGHVS, CDR2 FNYEAQ. CDR3: CASSAPLGEQYF. CDR3 bases: TGTGCCAGCAGCGCTCCCTTAGGCGAGCAGTACTTC.

This clonotype has only a few counts. The gene calls are TRBV28 and TRBJ2-7; the D gene is possibly TRBD2 (5 bases). Germline values: CDR1 MDHEN, CDR2 SYDVKM. The CDR3 spans 13 residues. V was cut by 3 bases and J by 6 bases, with 12 bases left in between. Here the CDR3 DNA reads TGTGCCAGCAGTTTGGCGGGTCTTGCCGAGCAGTACTTC. Translated: CASSLAGLAEQYF.

At least ten counts were recorded for this clonotype. The rearrangement joins TRBV5-1 to TRBJ2-7; 10 positions match TRBD2. Per germline, CDR1 SGHRS and CDR2 YFSETQ. This CDR3 contains 13 residues. The trim removed 4 bases at V and 5 bases at J, leaving 3 bases unmatched. The CDR3 DNA reads as TGCGCCAGCAGCCCCGGGACTAGCGACGAGCAGTACTTC. It yields the protein CASSPGTSDEQYF.

This clonotype was counted many times. V gene TRBV11-2 combines with J gene TRBJ2-7; possibly TRBD2 for D (6 bases). The V and J ends lost 3 bases and 2 bases respectively, with 14 bases between them. The CDR3 is 15 amino acids. Germline values: CDR1 SGHAT, CDR2 FQNNGV. The CDR3, as DNA: TGTGCCAGCAGCTTCACCCGGGACTTTACCTACGAGCAGTACTTC. Protein product: CASSFTRDFTYEQYF.

The chain's CDR3 is CASSLGTGGTEQYF. CDR3 DNA: TGTGCCAGCAGCTTAGGGACAGGGGGCACCGAGCAGTACTTC. V is TRBV7-9 and J is TRBJ2-7; TRBD1 matches at 11 bases. With V trimmed by 1 base and J by 6 bases, 2 bases remained unmatched. Per the germline V gene, CDR1 is SEHNR and CDR2 is FQNEAQ (reference sequence). The CDR3 covers 14 residues. The entire variable domain, with the rest obtained from reference TRBV7-9 and TRBJ2-7, is as follows: DTGVSQNPRHKITKRGQNVTFRCDPISEHNRLYWYRQTLGQGPEFLTYFQNEAQLEKSRLLSDRFSAERPKGSFSTLEIQRTEQGDSAMYLCASSLGTGGTEQYFGPGTRLTVT.

The genes are TRBV3-1 and TRBJ2-7; 8 bases match TRBD2. From germline, CDR1 is LGHDT and CDR2 YNNKEL (reference sequence). This CDR3 contains 15 residues. V trimming: 1 base; J trimming: 3 bases; junction bases outside the gene matches: 5. For the CDR3, the DNA is TGTGCCAGCAGCCAAGGGACTAGCTCGCTCTACGAGCAGTACTTC. Its protein product is CASSQGTSSLYEQYF.

This clonotype was seen many times. The rearrangement uses TRBV20-1 and TRBJ2-7; maybe TRBD2 (5 bases). The CDR3 is 12 amino acids. Germline lookup yields CDR1 DFQATT and CDR2 SNEGSKA (reference sequence). Between the trimmed V and J ends, which lost 3 bases and 6 bases, there was a span of 12 bases. This CDR3 is CSARPGLREQYF. The CDR3 coding sequence is TGCAGTGCTAGGCCGGGGTTGCGCGAGCAGTACTTC.

The chain employs TRBV29-1 and TRBJ2-7; D may be TRBD2 (6 bases). CDR1 and CDR2 (germline): SQVTM, ANQGSEA. The CDR3 totals 10 residues. Deletions cut 8 bases from V and 6 bases from J, with 11 bases between. This chain's CDR3 is CSTAGSEQYF. DNA of the CDR3: TGCAGCACTGCGGGGTCCGAGCAGTACTTC.

The CDR3 nucleotides read TGCAGTGCTAGCTGGGGCGGGGATGAAAAACTGTTTTTT. Translating gives CSASWGGDEKLFF. The rearrangement uses TRBV20-1 and TRBJ1-4, with D perhaps matching TRBD1 (5 bases). CDR3 length equals 13 residues. The V end was cut by 3 bases, the J end by 6 bases, with 11 bases between. The germline V gene encodes CDR1 DFQATT and CDR2 SNEGSKA (reference sequence).